These T cell receptor beta chains were read from a single sample in a study of blood T cell repertoires in COVID-19. The repertoire was sequenced with immunoSEQ multiplex PCR; TCRdb's copy has only in-frame clones and lacks some. The data show roughly 170,000 clones, with roughly 84% seen just once and roughly 1.3% held by the top ten. The sequenced material came from peripheral blood. These receptors were obtained from a man aged 55 to 70 who had recovered from COVID-19. Both conserved end residues are part of each CDR3. The D gene is left open where the match is weak. Clone size is given for some rows only: seen once, a few or many times, or a class if the clone is expanded.

NA	TRBJ1-2	TRBV4-3	NA	TGCGCCAGCAGCCAAACGTTGCGGAATTTTGGCTACACCTTC	CASSQTLRNFGYTF
NA	TRBJ2-5	TRBV24-1	NA	TGTGCCACCAGTGAAAGACAGAGATCCCAAGAGACCCAGTACTTC	CATSERQRSQETQYF
NA	TRBJ1-5	TRBV7-8	NA	TGTGCCAGCAGGTCAACAGGTTCGGCAAGCAATCAGCCCCAGCATTTT	CASRSTGSASNQPQHF
NA	TRBJ2-1	TRBV7-3	TRBD2	TGTGCCAGCAGCGCTTTCCCTAGCGGGGGCCTATCCTACAATGAGCAGTTCTTC	CASSAFPSGGLSYNEQFF
NA	TRBJ2-5	TRBV3-1/TRBV3-2	TRBD2	TGTGCCAGCAGCCAGGGGGCGGGGGGGGGAGAGACCCAGTACTTC	CASSQGAGGGETQYF
NA	TRBJ2-5	TRBV11-2	NA	TGTGCCAGCAGCTTAGATCGGGGTCAAGAGACCCAGTACTTC	CASSLDRGQETQYF
NA	TRBJ1-2	TRBV19	NA	TGTGCCAGTAGTATAGATCGGGAGGGGATCTATGGCTACACCTTC	CASSIDREGIYGYTF
NA	TRBJ2-5	TRBV7-3	TRBD1	TGTGCCAGCAGCTTAGACAGGGAAGAGACCCAGTACTTC	CASSLDREETQYF
NA	TRBJ2-1	TRBV7-6	TRBD2	TGTGCCAGCAGCCGGACTAGCGGGCCATACAATGAGCAGTTCTTC	CASSRTSGPYNEQFF
NA	TRBJ1-6	TRBV6-2/TRBV6-3	NA	TGTGCCAGCAGTCGTCCCCGTGTTGGACAGTTAAATTCACCCCTCCACTTT	CASSRPRVGQLNSPLHF
NA	TRBJ1-1	TRBV30	NA	TGTGCCTGGTCAATGGGGACTGATACTGAAGCTTTCTTT	CAWSMGTDTEAFF
NA	TRBJ1-2	TRBV19	TRBD1	TGTGCCAGTAGTTCCCAGTTGACAGGGGGCTATGGCTACACCTTC	CASSSQLTGGYGYTF
NA	TRBJ2-3	TRBV2	NA	TGTGCCAGCAGCGCAGAGGTACCCCCAGATACGCAGTATTTT	CASSAEVPPDTQYF
NA	TRBJ1-4	TRBV5-1	NA	TGCGCCAGCGGAGGGGGGGCCACTAATGAAAAACTGTTTTTT	CASGGGATNEKLFF
NA	TRBJ2-1	TRBV18	NA	TGTGCCAGCTCACCAGACATAGAGTACAATGAGCAGTTCTTC	CASSPDIEYNEQFF
NA	TRBJ2-3	TRBV6-4	TRBD2	TGTGCCAGCACCCCGGACGGGGGGGCAGGTACGCAGTATTTT	CASTPDGGAGTQYF
NA	TRBJ1-1	TRBV5-1	NA	TGCGCCAGCAGCTCCCAAGGGGCAGAGAACACTGAAGCTTTCTTT	CASSSQGAENTEAFF
few	TRBJ2-2	TRBV6-2/TRBV6-3	NA	TGTGCCAGCAGCCCATTACGCGGTACCGGGGAGCTGTTTTTT	CASSPLRGTGELFF
once	TRBJ2-1	TRBV7-3	NA	TGTGCCAGCAGCTTAAGGGCAGAGAACAATGAGCAGTTCTTC	CASSLRAENNEQFF
NA	TRBJ2-7	TRBV6-2/TRBV6-3	TRBD2	TGTGCCAGCAGTTACTCCCGTACTAGCGGACGGTACGAGCAGTACTTC	CASSYSRTSGRYEQYF
NA	TRBJ2-2	TRBV11-1	NA	TGTGCCAGCAGCTCACTTAGTACCGGGGAGCTGTTTTTT	CASSSLSTGELFF
NA	TRBJ1-2	TRBV6-5	NA	TGTGCCAGCAGTTACTCGACAGATAACTATGGCTACACCTTC	CASSYSTDNYGYTF
NA	TRBJ2-3	TRBV4-2	NA	TGTGCCAGCAGCCAGACGGACTCGGCGATGATGGATACGCAGTATTTT	CASSQTDSAMMDTQYF
NA	TRBJ1-2	TRBV19	NA	TGTGCCAGTAACCCGGGACAAGACTATGGCTACACCTTC	CASNPGQDYGYTF
NA	TRBJ2-7	TRBV30	NA	TGTGCCTGGAGTGTAACTAGTACGGGTCTCGAGCAGTACTTC	CAWSVTSTGLEQYF
NA	TRBJ2-3	TRBV30	NA	TGTGCCTGGAGTGCTGGGCTGGCAGATACGCAGTATTTT	CAWSAGLADTQYF
NA	TRBJ2-4	TRBV6-5	TRBD2	TGTGCCAGCAGTTACTCGGGACTAGAGAGGGGCATTCAGTACTTC	CASSYSGLERGIQYF
NA	TRBJ1-5	TRBV4-1	NA	TGCGCCAGCAGCCAAGACGGGGGAGACCTTCAGCCCCAGCATTTT	CASSQDGGDLQPQHF
NA	TRBJ2-3	TRBV6-6	TRBD1	TGTGCCAGCAGTACGACAGGGAGCACAGATACGCAGTATTTT	CASSTTGSTDTQYF
NA	TRBJ2-2	TRBV5-1	TRBD1	TGCGCCAGCAGCTCGGACAGGGAGGCCGGGGAGCTGTTTTTT	CASSSDREAGELFF
NA	TRBJ2-7	TRBV7-9	NA	TGTGCCAGCAGCTTCACAGGGAGCGAGCAGTACTTC	CASSFTGSEQYF
NA	TRBJ1-1	TRBV5-1	NA	TGCGCCAGCAGCTCCCGGACAGCCATGAACACTGAAGCTTTCTTT	CASSSRTAMNTEAFF
NA	TRBJ2-7	TRBV12-3/TRBV12-4	NA	TGTGCCAGCAGTTTTGGCGGCTCCTACGAGCAGTACTTC	CASSFGGSYEQYF
once	TRBJ2-5	TRBV4-1	TRBD2	TGCGCCAGCAGCCAAGAGGGTGGTAGCGGGCATCGGACCCAGTACTTC	CASSQEGGSGHRTQYF
NA	TRBJ1-5	TRBV6-1	TRBD1	TGTGCCAGCAGTGAGCTGAATCAGGGGGCGACGGGTCAGCCCCAGCATTTT	CASSELNQGATGQPQHF
NA	TRBJ2-7	TRBV6-6	TRBD2	TGTGCCAGCAGTTACTTAGCGGGGGGTTACGAGCAGTACTTC	CASSYLAGGYEQYF
NA	TRBJ1-6	TRBV24-1	NA	TGTGCCACCAGTGACGGCCCGAGGCACTCGCGGCACGGTAATTCACCCCTCCACTTT	CATSDGPRHSRHGNSPLHF
NA	TRBJ1-1	TRBV19	NA	TGTGCCAGTAGTGCGATGAACACTGAAGCTTTCTTT	CASSAMNTEAFF
NA	TRBJ1-1	TRBV7-3	NA	TGTGCCAGCAGCTTAGACGGGGGAGGGACTGAAGCTTTCTTT	CASSLDGGGTEAFF
few	TRBJ1-2	TRBV7-3	NA	TGTGCCAGCAGCCCTACGACAGGCGTATATGGCTACACCTTC	CASSPTTGVYGYTF
NA	TRBJ2-5	TRBV20-1	TRBD2	TGCAGTGCGAGTAGACTAGCGGGGGGGCTGAACCAAGAGACCCAGTACTTC	CSASRLAGGLNQETQYF
NA	TRBJ1-6	TRBV30	TRBD1	TGTGCCTGGAGTGCCTCTCCCCCGGGGACAGGGGGCGGCCCCCTCCACTTT	CAWSASPPGTGGGPLHF
NA	TRBJ1-1	TRBV27	NA	TGTGCCAGCAGTTTGGGGGGGCGAACTGAAGCTTTCTTT	CASSLGGRTEAFF
NA	TRBJ2-2	TRBV19	TRBD2	TGTGCCGTAGCACCGGGACTAGCGGGGCCACGGGGCACCGGGGAGCTGTTTTTT	CAVAPGLAGPRGTGELFF
NA	TRBJ2-3	TRBV5-8	TRBD1	TGTGCCAGCAGCCCTAGACAGGGTCTACCCACAGATACGCAGTATTTT	CASSPRQGLPTDTQYF
NA	TRBJ1-5	TRBV7-9	TRBD1	TGTGCCAGCAGCTCACAGACAGGGGGCGATCAGCCCCAGCATTTT	CASSSQTGGDQPQHF
NA	TRBJ1-2	TRBV25-1	TRBD1	TGTGCCAGCAGTGAGACAGGGGCAGCCTGCGGGGGCTACACCTTC	CASSETGAACGGYTF
NA	TRBJ2-1	TRBV4-1	NA	TGCGCCAGCAGCCAAGACACAGGGGGGGGTGAGCAGTTCTTC	CASSQDTGGGEQFF
NA	TRBJ1-2	TRBV5-4	TRBD1	TGTGCCAGCAGCCCAACCCAGGGGGCTCTCTATGGCTACACCTTC	CASSPTQGALYGYTF
NA	TRBJ1-1	TRBV10-3	TRBD1	TGTGCCATCAGTGAGTACAAAGGGGGCTACACTGAAGCTTTCTTT	CAISEYKGGYTEAFF
NA	TRBJ2-7	TRBV7-2	NA	TGTGCCAGCAGCGTCGGACAGAGCTACGAGCAGTACTTC	CASSVGQSYEQYF
few	TRBJ2-3	TRBV6-1	NA	TGTGCCAGCAGTGAAAGTACGGCGGGAGATACGCAGTATTTT	CASSESTAGDTQYF
once	TRBJ1-5	TRBV5-3	NA	TGTGCCAGAAGAGCCCCAGGGTGGAGCAATCAGCCCCAGCATTTT	CARRAPGWSNQPQHF
once	TRBJ2-3	TRBV3-1/TRBV3-2	TRBD2	TGTGCCAGCAGCAAGAAACCGACTAGCGGGGGGGCCCCAGATACGCAGTATTTT	CASSKKPTSGGAPDTQYF
NA	TRBJ2-6	TRBV28	NA	TGTGCCAGCACCAACATCGGGGCTGGGGCCAACGTCCTGACTTTC	CASTNIGAGANVLTF